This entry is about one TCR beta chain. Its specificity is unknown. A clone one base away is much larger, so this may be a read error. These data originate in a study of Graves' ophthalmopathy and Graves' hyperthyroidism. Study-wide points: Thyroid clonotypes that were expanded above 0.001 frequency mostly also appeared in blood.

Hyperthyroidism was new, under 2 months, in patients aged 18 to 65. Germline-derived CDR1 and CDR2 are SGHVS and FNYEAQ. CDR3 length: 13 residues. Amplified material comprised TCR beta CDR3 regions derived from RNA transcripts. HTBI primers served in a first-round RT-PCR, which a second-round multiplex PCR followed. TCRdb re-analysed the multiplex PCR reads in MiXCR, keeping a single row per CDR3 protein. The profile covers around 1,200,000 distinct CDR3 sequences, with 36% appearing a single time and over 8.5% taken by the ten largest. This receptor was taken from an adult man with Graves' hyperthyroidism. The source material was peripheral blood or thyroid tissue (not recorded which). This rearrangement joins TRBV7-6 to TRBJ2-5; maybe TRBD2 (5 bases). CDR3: CASGLGLDRSQYF. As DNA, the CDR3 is TGTGCCAGCGGCTTAGGACTCGACCGGTCCCAGTACTTC.